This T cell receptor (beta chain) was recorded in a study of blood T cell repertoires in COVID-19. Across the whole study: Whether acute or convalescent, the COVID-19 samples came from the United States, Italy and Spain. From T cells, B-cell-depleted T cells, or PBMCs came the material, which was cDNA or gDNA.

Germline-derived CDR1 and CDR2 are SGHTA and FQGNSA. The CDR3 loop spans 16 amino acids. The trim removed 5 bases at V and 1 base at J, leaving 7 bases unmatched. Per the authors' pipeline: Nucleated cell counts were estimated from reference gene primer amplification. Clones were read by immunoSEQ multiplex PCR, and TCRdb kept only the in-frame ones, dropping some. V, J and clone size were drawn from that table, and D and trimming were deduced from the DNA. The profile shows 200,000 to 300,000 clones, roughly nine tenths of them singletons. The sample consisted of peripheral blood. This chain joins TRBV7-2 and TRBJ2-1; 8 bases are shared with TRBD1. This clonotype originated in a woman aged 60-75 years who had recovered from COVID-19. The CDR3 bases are TGTGCCAGCAGCACCCGCGGGACAGGATCCTACAATGAGCAGTTCTTC. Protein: CASSTRGTGSYNEQFF.